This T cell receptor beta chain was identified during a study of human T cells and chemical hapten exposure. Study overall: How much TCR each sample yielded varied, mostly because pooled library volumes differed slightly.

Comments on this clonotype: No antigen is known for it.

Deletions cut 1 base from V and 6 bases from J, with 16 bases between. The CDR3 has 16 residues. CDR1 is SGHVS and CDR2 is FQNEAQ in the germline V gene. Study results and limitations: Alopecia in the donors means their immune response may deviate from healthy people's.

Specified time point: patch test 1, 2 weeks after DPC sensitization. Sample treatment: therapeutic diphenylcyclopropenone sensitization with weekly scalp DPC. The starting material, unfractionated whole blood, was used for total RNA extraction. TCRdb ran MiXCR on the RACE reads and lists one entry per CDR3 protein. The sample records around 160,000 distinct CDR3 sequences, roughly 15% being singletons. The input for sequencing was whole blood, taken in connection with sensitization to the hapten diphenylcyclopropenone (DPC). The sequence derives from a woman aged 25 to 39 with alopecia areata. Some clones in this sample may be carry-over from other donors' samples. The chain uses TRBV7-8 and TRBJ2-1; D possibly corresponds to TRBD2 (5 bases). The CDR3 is CASSLDGLAGLNEQFF. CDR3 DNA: TGTGCCAGCAGCTTAGACGGACTGGCCGGACTCAATGAGCAGTTCTTC.